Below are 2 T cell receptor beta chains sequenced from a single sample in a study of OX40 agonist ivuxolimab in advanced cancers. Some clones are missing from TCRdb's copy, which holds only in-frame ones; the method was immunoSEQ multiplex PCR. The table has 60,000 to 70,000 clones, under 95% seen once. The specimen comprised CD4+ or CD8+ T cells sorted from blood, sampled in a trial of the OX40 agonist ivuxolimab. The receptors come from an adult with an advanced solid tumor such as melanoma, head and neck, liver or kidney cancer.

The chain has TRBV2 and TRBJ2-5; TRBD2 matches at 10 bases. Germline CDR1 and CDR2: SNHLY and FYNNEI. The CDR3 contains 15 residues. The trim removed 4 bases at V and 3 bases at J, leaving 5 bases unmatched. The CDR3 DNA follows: TGTGCCAGCAGTGGGGGGACTAGCGAAGAAGAGACCCAGTACTTC. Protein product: CASSGGTSEEETQYF.

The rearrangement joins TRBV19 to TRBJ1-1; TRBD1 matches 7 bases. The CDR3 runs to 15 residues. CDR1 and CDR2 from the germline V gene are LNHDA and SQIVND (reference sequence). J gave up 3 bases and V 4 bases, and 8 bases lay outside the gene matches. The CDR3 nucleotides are TGTGCCAGTAGTAGAGAGACAGGGCTCGACACTGAAGCTTTCTTT. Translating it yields CASSRETGLDTEAFF.